This TCR beta chain was captured by sequencing in a study of cytomegalovirus exposure and HLA in healthy donors. Study background: HLA-typed donors were the source of tens of millions of unique TCRs held in an early data release.

Primers for the PCR totalled 60 Vbeta and 13 Jbeta. Only in-frame clones appear in the TCRdb table, and some are missing; sequencing was by immunoSEQ multiplex PCR. The listing records 100,000 to 150,000 clones. Comment on this clone: No antigen is known for it.

Study-level results: Researchers reportedly found TCR beta sequences accurately predicted most subjects' HLA-A and HLA-B alleles.

This CDR3 has 22 residues. CDR1 and CDR2 from the germline V gene are MDHEN and SYDVKM. The V gene end was trimmed by 6 bases and the J gene end by 6 bases; junction bases not matched to a gene: 33. This clonotype originated in a young man in good health and CMV-seronegative. The sample consisted of PBMCs. This sequence joins TRBV28 and TRBJ1-2; 8 bases map to TRBD1. The CDR3 region has the DNA TGTGCCAGCAGCCTTTATCTTTGGGGGGGGGTCCCGGGACAGGCAACCCTAGATGGCTACACCTTC. Its translation is CASSLYLWGGVPGQATLDGYTF.